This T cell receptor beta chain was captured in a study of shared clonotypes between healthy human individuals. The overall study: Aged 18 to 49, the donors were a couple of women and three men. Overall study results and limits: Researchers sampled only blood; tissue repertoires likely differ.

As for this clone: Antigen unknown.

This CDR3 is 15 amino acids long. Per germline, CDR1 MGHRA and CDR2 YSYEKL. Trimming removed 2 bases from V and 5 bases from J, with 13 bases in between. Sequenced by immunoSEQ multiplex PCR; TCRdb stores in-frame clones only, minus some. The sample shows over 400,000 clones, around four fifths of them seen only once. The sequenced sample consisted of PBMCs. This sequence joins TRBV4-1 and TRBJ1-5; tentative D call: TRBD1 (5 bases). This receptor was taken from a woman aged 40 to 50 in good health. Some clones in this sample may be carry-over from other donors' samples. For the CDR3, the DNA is TGCGCCAGCAGCCAACGAAGCCAGGGCGATCAGCCCCAGCATTTT. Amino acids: CASSQRSQGDQPQHF.